This T cell receptor (beta chain) was profiled in a study of blood T cell repertoires in COVID-19. Study-level information: The analysed material was cDNA or gDNA that came from T cells, B-cell-depleted T cells, or PBMCs.

With 3 bases removed from V and 5 bases from J, the gap between germline ends came to 10 bases. Per the germline V gene, CDR1 is KGHSH and CDR2 is LQKENI. The CDR3 has 13 residues. TCRdb's table, derived via immunoSEQ multiplex PCR, lists solely in-frame clones and lacks some. The sample has a few hundred thousand clones, about 91% seen once. Individuals drawn from 20 to 25 US areas were about 18 to 100 years old. Participants were placed into cohorts based on the clinical history they reported. This chain links TRBV18 with TRBJ2-5; the D is unclear. The sequence was collected from a woman under 30 who had recovered from COVID-19. Sequences were obtained from PBMCs or T cells enriched from blood (not recorded which). The CDR3 here is CASSPRLGETQYF. CDR3 DNA sequence: TGTGCCAGCTCACCCCGACTTGGGGAGACCCAGTACTTC.